This T cell receptor (beta chain) emerged from a study of OX40 agonist ivuxolimab in advanced cancers. For the study at large: The treatment was a fully human IgG2 OX40 agonist, ivuxolimab. Partial responses were recorded for three patients, including one with hepatocellular carcinoma and two with cutaneous melanoma. General study points: Clonal expansion by week 6 occurred in CD4+ and CD8+ blood T cells (at 0.1 to 3.0 mg/kg). Relative to CD4+, CD8+ T cells held more expanded clones on average.

To note about this clone: Its antigen is not identified.

This CDR3 region has 13 residues. CDR1 and CDR2 (germline): MNHEY, SMNVEV (reference sequence). The V end lost 6 bases, the J end lost 0 bases, and 8 bases lay between the germline ends. The table came from immunoSEQ multiplex PCR; TCRdb's copy has only in-frame clones and leaves some out. The sample lists about 120,000 clones, 80% to 95% occurring once. The chain couples TRBV27 to TRBJ1-1; no clear D gene. Material: CD4+ or CD8+ T cells sorted from blood, obtained in a trial of the OX40 agonist ivuxolimab. This TCR was recovered from an adult with an advanced solid tumor such as melanoma, head and neck, liver or kidney cancer. CDR3 sequence: CASSRYMNTEAFF. For the CDR3, the DNA is TGTGCCAGCAGCAGATACATGAACACTGAAGCTTTCTTT.